A selection of T cell receptor beta chains follows, all from one sample in a study of radiation and T cells in renal cell carcinoma. TCRdb's table, derived via immunoSEQ multiplex PCR, lists solely in-frame clones and lacks some. This sample has tens of thousands of clones, with roughly 80% found just once. The input for sequencing was blood, taken from a patient whose treatment included radiotherapy and nephrectomy. The origin of the receptors is a man in his fifties with renal cell carcinoma. The CDR3 runs from the conserved cysteine through the conserved F or W. A D gene is named only where the DNA matches it firmly. A clone size is listed for some rows: how often the clone was seen (once, few, many), or a class if it is expanded.

CDR3 protein: CASSHQPQHF
CDR3 DNA: TGTGCCAGCAGCCATCAGCCCCAGCATTTT
V gene: TRBV11-3
J gene: TRBJ1-5
clone size: NA
D gene: NA

CDR3 protein: CAISELLESYQAPGYTF
CDR3 DNA: TGTGCCATCAGTGAGTTACTTGAGTCTTACCAGGCCCCTGGCTACACCTTC
V gene: TRBV10-3
J gene: TRBJ1-2
clone size: once
D gene: NA

CDR3 protein: CASSETQETQYF
CDR3 DNA: TGTGCCAGCAGTGAAACGCAAGAGACCCAGTACTTC
V gene: TRBV6-1
J gene: TRBJ2-5
clone size: NA
D gene: NA

CDR3 protein: CASSRGQGDPSHEQYF
CDR3 DNA: TGTGCCAGCAGCCGGGGACAGGGGGATCCCTCCCACGAGCAGTACTTC
V gene: TRBV7-8
J gene: TRBJ2-7
clone size: NA
D gene: TRBD1

CDR3 protein: CASSLEVHQPQHF
CDR3 DNA: TGTGCCAGCAGTTTAGAAGTTCATCAGCCCCAGCATTTT
V gene: TRBV27
J gene: TRBJ1-5
clone size: few
D gene: NA

CDR3 protein: CASSYAASGTGELFF
CDR3 DNA: TGTGCCAGCAGTTATGCTGCTAGCGGCACCGGGGAGCTGTTTTTT
V gene: TRBV6-5
J gene: TRBJ2-2
clone size: NA
D gene: TRBD2

CDR3 protein: CAAGGAANTGELFF
CDR3 DNA: TGTGCCGCGGGGGGGGCTGCGAACACCGGGGAGCTGTTTTTT
V gene: TRBV6-6
J gene: TRBJ2-2
clone size: NA
D gene: TRBD2

CDR3 protein: CASSPKSEAEKLFF
CDR3 DNA: TGTGCCAGTAGTCCGAAATCGGAGGCGGAAAAACTGTTTTTT
V gene: TRBV19
J gene: TRBJ1-4
clone size: NA
D gene: NA

CDR3 protein: CASSFRTDTQYF
CDR3 DNA: TGTGCCAGCAGCTTTAGGACAGATACGCAGTATTTT
V gene: TRBV11-2
J gene: TRBJ2-3
clone size: NA
D gene: NA

CDR3 protein: CASSLDSGGNTIYF
CDR3 DNA: TGCGCCAGCAGCTTGGATTCGGGTGGAAACACCATATATTTT
V gene: TRBV5-1
J gene: TRBJ1-3
clone size: once
D gene: NA

CDR3 protein: CASSQSSGRANEQFF
CDR3 DNA: TGCGCCAGCAGTCAATCTAGCGGGAGGGCCAATGAGCAGTTCTTC
V gene: TRBV23-1
J gene: TRBJ2-1
clone size: few
D gene: TRBD2

CDR3 protein: CAISQTGDGYTF
CDR3 DNA: TGTGCCATCAGCCAAACAGGGGATGGCTACACCTTC
V gene: TRBV10-3
J gene: TRBJ1-2
clone size: once
D gene: TRBD1

CDR3 protein: CASSFGQLSYNEQFF
CDR3 DNA: TGCGCCAGCAGCTTCGGACAGCTCTCATACAATGAGCAGTTCTTC
V gene: TRBV5-1
J gene: TRBJ2-1
clone size: NA
D gene: NA

CDR3 protein: CASSLGGGTEAFF
CDR3 DNA: TGTGCCAGCAGCCTCGGGGGAGGCACTGAAGCTTTCTTT
V gene: TRBV9
J gene: TRBJ1-1
clone size: NA
D gene: NA

CDR3 protein: CASSYGGLAGGEYF
CDR3 DNA: TGTGCCAGCAGTTACGGGGGACTAGCGGGGGGTGAATACTTC
V gene: TRBV6-5
J gene: TRBJ2-5
clone size: NA
D gene: TRBD2